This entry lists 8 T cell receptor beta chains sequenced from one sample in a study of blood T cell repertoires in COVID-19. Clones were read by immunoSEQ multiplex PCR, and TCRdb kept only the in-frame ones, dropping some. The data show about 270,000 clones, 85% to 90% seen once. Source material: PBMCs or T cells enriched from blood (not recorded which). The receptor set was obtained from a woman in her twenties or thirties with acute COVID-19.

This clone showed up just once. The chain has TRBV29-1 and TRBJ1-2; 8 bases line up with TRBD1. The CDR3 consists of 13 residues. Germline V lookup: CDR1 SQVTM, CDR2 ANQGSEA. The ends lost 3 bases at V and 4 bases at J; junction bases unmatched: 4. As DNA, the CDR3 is TGCAGCGTTGATACAGGGGGGCTCTATGGCTACACCTTC. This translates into CSVDTGGLYGYTF.

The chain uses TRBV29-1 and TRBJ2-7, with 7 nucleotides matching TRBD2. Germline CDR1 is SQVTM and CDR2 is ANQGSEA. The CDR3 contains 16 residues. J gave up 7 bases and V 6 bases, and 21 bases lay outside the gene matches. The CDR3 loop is CSVPTARGEGSREQYF. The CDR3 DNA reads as TGCAGCGTCCCTACCGCCCGGGGGGAGGGTAGCAGGGAGCAGTACTTC.

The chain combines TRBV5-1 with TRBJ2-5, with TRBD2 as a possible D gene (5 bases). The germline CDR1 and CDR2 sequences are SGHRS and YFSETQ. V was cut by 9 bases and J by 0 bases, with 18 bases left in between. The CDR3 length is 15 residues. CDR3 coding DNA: TGCGCCACAGCAGAGGGCGGAGTGTACCAAGAGACCCAGTACTTC. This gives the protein CATAEGGVYQETQYF.

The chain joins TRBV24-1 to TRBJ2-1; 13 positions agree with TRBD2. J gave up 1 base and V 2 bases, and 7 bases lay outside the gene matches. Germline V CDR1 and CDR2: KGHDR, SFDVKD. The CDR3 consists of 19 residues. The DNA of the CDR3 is TGTGCCACCAGTGATTCCCTGACTAGCGGGAGGACATCCTACAATGAGCAGTTCTTC. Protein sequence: CATSDSLTSGRTSYNEQFF.

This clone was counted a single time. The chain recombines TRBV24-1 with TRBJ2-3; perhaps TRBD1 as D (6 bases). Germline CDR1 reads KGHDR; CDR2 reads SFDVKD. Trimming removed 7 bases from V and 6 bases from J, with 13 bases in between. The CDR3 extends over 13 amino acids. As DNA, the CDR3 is TGTGCCACCAGGGAGACAGGCGCGGATACGCAGTATTTT. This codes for CATRETGADTQYF.

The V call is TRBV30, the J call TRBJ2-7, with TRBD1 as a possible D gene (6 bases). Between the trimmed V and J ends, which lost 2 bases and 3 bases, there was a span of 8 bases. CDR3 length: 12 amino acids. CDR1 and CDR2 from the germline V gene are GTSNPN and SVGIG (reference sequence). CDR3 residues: CAWSLQGYEQYF. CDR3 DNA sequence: TGTGCCTGGAGTCTACAGGGCTACGAGCAGTACTTC. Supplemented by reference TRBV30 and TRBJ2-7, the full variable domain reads SQTIHQWPATLVQPVGSPLSLECTVEGTSNPNLYWYRQAAGRGLQLLFYSVGIGQISSEVPQNLSASRPQDRQFILSSKKLLLSDSGFYLCAWSLQGYEQYFGPGTRLTVT.

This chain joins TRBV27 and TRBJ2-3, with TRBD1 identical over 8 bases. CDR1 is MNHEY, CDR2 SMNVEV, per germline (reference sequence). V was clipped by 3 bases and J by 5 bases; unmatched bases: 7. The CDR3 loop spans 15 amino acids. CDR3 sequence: CASSFTGGSGDTQYF. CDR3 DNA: TGTGCCAGCAGTTTCACAGGGGGGTCCGGAGATACGCAGTATTTT.

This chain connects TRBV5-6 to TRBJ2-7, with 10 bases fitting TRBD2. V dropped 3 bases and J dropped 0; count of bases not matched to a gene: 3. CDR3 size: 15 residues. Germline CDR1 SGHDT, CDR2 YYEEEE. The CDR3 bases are TGTGCCAGCAGCTCGGGACTAGCGCTCTCCTACGAGCAGTACTTC. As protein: CASSSGLALSYEQYF.